This TCR beta chain appears in the sequencing data of a study of technical replicates of blood from a handful of donors. Clones were read by immunoSEQ multiplex PCR, and TCRdb kept only the in-frame ones, dropping some. The sample contains 35,000 to 50,000 clones, about 96% of which appear only once. The clonotype originates from a human donor in good health. The sequenced sample was T cells isolated from PBMCs.

In DNA, the CDR3 is TGTGCCAGCAGCGACAGGGCACCCAAAAACATTCAGTACTTC. It yields the protein CASSDRAPKNIQYF. V is TRBV2 and J is TRBJ2-4, with TRBD1 matching 7 bases. The CDR3 loop spans 14 amino acids. J gave up 2 bases and V 6 bases, and 4 bases lay outside the gene matches. Germline V CDR1 and CDR2: SNHLY, FYNNEI.